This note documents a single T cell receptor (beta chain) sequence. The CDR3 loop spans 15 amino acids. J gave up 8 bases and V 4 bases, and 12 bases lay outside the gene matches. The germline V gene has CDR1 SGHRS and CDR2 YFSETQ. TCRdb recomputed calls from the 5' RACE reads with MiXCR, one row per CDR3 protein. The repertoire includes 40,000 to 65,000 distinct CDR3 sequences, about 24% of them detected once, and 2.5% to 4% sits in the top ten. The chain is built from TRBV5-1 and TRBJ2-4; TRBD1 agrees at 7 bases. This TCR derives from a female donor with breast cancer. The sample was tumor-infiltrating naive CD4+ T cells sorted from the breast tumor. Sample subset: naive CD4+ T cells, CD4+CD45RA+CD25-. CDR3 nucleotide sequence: TGCGCCAGCAGCCTCACGACAGGACAGGCCGACATTCAGTACTTC. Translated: CASSLTTGQADIQYF.